Each of the 27 T cell receptor beta chains below was sequenced from the same sample in a study of cytomegalovirus exposure and HLA in healthy donors. In the PCR, 60 Vbeta and 13 Jbeta primers were used. Assay used: immunoSEQ multiplex PCR; TCRdb lists only in-frame clones, some missing. The sample records over 150,000 clones, approximately 80% being singletons. Sequenced sample: PBMCs. These TCRs come from a woman aged 40 to 50 in good health and CMV-seropositive.

This clone was found once. The chain carries TRBV5-6 and TRBJ2-7; maybe TRBD2 (6 bases). The length of the CDR3 is 13 residues. The V and J ends lost 2 bases and 5 bases respectively, with 11 bases between them. The germline V gene has CDR1 SGHDT and CDR2 YYEEEE. The chain's CDR3 is CASSFTSRNEQYF. The CDR3, as DNA: TGTGCCAGCAGCTTCACTAGCCGCAACGAGCAGTACTTC.

This chain joins TRBV10-1 and TRBJ2-1; TRBD2 aligns across 8 bases. CDR3 length: 15 amino acids. Per the germline V gene, CDR1 is WNHNN and CDR2 is SYGVQD (reference sequence). V was clipped by 4 bases and J by 5 bases; unmatched bases: 7. The CDR3 is CASSAPGGPHNEQFF. The DNA of the CDR3 is TGCGCCAGCAGTGCTCCGGGAGGGCCGCACAATGAGCAGTTCTTC.

This clone was seen only a few times. The rearrangement joins TRBV19 to TRBJ1-3; 9 bases match TRBD1. Germline values: CDR1 LNHDA, CDR2 SQIVND (reference sequence). Losses at the gene ends were 3 bases for V and 4 bases for J; bases not matched to a gene: 1. The CDR3 extends over 14 amino acids. CDR3 protein: CASSIGTGGNTIYF. CDR3 sequence (DNA): TGTGCCAGTAGTATCGGGACAGGGGGAAACACCATATATTTT.

The CDR3, as DNA: TGCGCCAGCAGCCCAGGGAAGACTGGGGCCAACGTCCTGACTTTC. This gives the protein CASSPGKTGANVLTF. The chain is built from TRBV5-1 and TRBJ2-6; D may be TRBD1 (5 bases). The CDR3 runs 15 residues. V shed 4 bases and J shed 2 bases, with 10 bases lying between them. Germline values: CDR1 SGHRS, CDR2 YFSETQ.

V usage is TRBV5-1 and J usage is TRBJ2-2; 7 bases line up with TRBD1. Germline values: CDR1 SGHRS, CDR2 YFSETQ. The junction had 4 bases not matched to a gene; V was cut back by 2 bases and J by 3 bases. This CDR3 has 15 amino acids. The CDR3 loop is CASSLIGTDTGELFF. As DNA, the CDR3 is TGCGCCAGCAGCTTAATCGGGACAGACACCGGGGAGCTGTTTTTT.

The V gene is TRBV6-6, the J gene TRBJ1-1, with D perhaps matching TRBD1 (5 bases). CDR3 length: 12 amino acids. Per the germline V gene, CDR1 is MNHNY and CDR2 is SVGAGI (reference sequence). Trimming pared 0 bases from V and 7 bases from J, leaving 6 bases between. The CDR3 coding sequence is TGTGCCAGCAGTTACTCGGGGGGTGAAGCTTTCTTT. Translated: CASSYSGGEAFF.

The genes are TRBV7-2 and TRBJ2-1; D is unresolved. The CDR3 is made up of 14 amino acids. Germline-derived CDR1 and CDR2 are SGHTA and FQGNSA. Trimming shortened V by 0 bases and J by 12 bases, and 15 bases separated the two germline ends. The CDR3 sequence: CASSLADIFTRQFF. As DNA, the CDR3 is TGTGCCAGCAGCTTAGCCGATATCTTCACGCGGCAGTTCTTC.

The rearrangement links TRBV5-6 to TRBJ2-7; TRBD1 matches 8 bases. The germline CDR1 and CDR2 sequences are SGHDT and YYEEEE. This CDR3 comprises 15 residues. Germline trimming cut 0 bases from V and 2 bases from J; bases unmatched to any gene: 4. This CDR3 is CASSLVDRETYEQYF. CDR3 nucleotide sequence: TGTGCCAGCAGCTTGGTGGACAGGGAAACCTACGAGCAGTACTTC.

The genes are TRBV18 and TRBJ1-5; D may be TRBD1 (6 bases). This CDR3 spans 16 amino acids. Between the trimmed V and J ends, which lost 6 bases and 5 bases, there was a span of 20 bases. Germline loops: CDR1 KGHSH, CDR2 LQKENI. In DNA form, the CDR3 reads TGTGCCAGCTCCCCGACGGTAACAGGGAGGGATCAGCCCCAGCATTTT. It yields the protein CASSPTVTGRDQPQHF.

This clone turned up a few times. J is TRBJ1-1 and V is TRBV7-8; D ambiguous. Germline CDR1 and CDR2: SGHVS and FQNEAQ. This CDR3 spans 15 amino acids. Trimming left V 3 bases short and J 0 bases short, with 11 bases between. CDR3 protein: CASSFAGTMNTEAFF. The CDR3 DNA follows: TGTGCCAGCAGCTTCGCAGGAACCATGAACACTGAAGCTTTCTTT.

There are a few counts of this clone. V gene TRBV27 combines with J gene TRBJ1-5; D is undetermined. Looked up from germline, CDR1 is MNHEY and CDR2 is SMNVEV (reference sequence). Trimming took 5 bases from V and 0 from J, leaving 17 bases between them. CDR3 length equals 17 residues. The CDR3 DNA sequence: TGTGCCAGCAGTGCACGACGGGAGACTTATAGCAATCAGCCCCAGCATTTT. Translating it yields CASSARRETYSNQPQHF.

The rearrangement uses TRBV27 and TRBJ2-1, with 8 bases that match TRBD2. The V gene's germline CDR1 is MNHEY and CDR2 SMNVEV (reference sequence). V trimming: 5 bases; J trimming: 1 base; junction bases outside the gene matches: 10. The CDR3 has 17 amino acids. In DNA form, the CDR3 reads TGTGCCAGCAGTCCCCTTCCTACTAGCGGATCCTACAATGAGCAGTTCTTC. The encoded protein is CASSPLPTSGSYNEQFF.

The chain is built from TRBV11-2 and TRBJ2-3; TRBD2 matches 7 bases. CDR3 length equals 16 residues. V was pared by 2 bases and J by 1 base, with 6 bases of the junction left unmatched. The germline CDR1 and CDR2 sequences are SGHAT and FQNNGV. The CDR3, as DNA: TGTGCCAGCAGCTTAAATATCCTAGCGGGCACAGATACGCAGTATTTT. As protein: CASSLNILAGTDTQYF.

V and J are TRBV25-1 and TRBJ2-6, with 10 bases lining up with TRBD1. Germline values: CDR1 MGHDK, CDR2 SYGVNS. The length of the CDR3 is 17 residues. Trimming took 4 bases from V and 2 from J; bases not matched to a gene: 5. The DNA for the CDR3 is TGTGCCAGCAGTGCTGAGACAGGGGGCGCTGGGGCCAACGTCCTGACTTTC. It translates to CASSAETGGAGANVLTF.

The chain couples TRBV27 to TRBJ2-7; TRBD1 agrees at 9 bases. Germline loops: CDR1 MNHEY, CDR2 SMNVEV (reference sequence). Trimming removed 6 bases from V and 4 bases from J; junction bases left unmatched: 13. The length of the CDR3 is 16 residues. This chain's CDR3 is CASSDKSRDRVYEQYF. As DNA, the CDR3 is TGTGCCAGCAGCGATAAGAGCCGGGACAGGGTGTACGAGCAGTACTTC.

V gene TRBV5-8 combines with J gene TRBJ2-3; 7 nucleotides match TRBD2. CDR3 length: 17 residues. V was clipped by 0 bases and J by 2 bases; unmatched bases: 9. Germline assignment: CDR1 SGHTS and CDR2 YDEGEE. CDR3 nucleotides: TGTGCCAGCAGCTTGGCCTTTAGGGCGGGAGCCACAGATACGCAGTATTTT. This gives the protein CASSLAFRAGATDTQYF.

V and J are TRBV28 and TRBJ1-2, with D tentatively TRBD1 (6 bases). CDR1 and CDR2 from the germline V gene are MDHEN and SYDVKM. Between the trimmed V and J ends, which lost 7 bases and 5 bases, there was a span of 17 bases. The CDR3 covers 14 residues. The DNA for the CDR3 is TGTGCCAGCACTACAGGGAGTCCACCTTATGGCTACACCTTC. Encoded protein: CASTTGSPPYGYTF.

V and J are TRBV4-1 and TRBJ1-4; D perhaps matches TRBD1 (6 bases). Per germline, CDR1 MGHRA and CDR2 YSYEKL. V was cut by 3 bases and J by 2 bases, with 10 bases left in between. There are 15 residues in the CDR3. For the CDR3, the DNA is TGCGCCAGCAGCCATTGGACAGATACTAATGAAAAACTGTTTTTT. It codes for CASSHWTDTNEKLFF.

The chain combines TRBV27 with TRBJ1-1; TRBD1 agrees at 8 bases. The CDR3 has 15 residues. The J segment lost 1 base and the V segment lost 6 bases, leaving 7 bases of the junction unmatched. Germline V gene sequence: CDR1 MNHEY, CDR2 SMNVEV (reference sequence). The CDR3 loop reads CASRNDRGRNTEAFF. The CDR3 bases are TGTGCCAGCAGAAACGACAGGGGTCGGAACACTGAAGCTTTCTTT.

CDR3 region: CASRRRGTSTDTQYF. CDR3 nucleotide sequence: TGTGCCAGCAGACGGAGGGGTACTAGCACAGATACGCAGTATTTT. V gene TRBV11-3 combines with J gene TRBJ2-3; perhaps TRBD2 as D (6 bases). The germline CDR1 and CDR2 sequences are SGHNT and YENEEA. The CDR3 consists of 15 residues. The ends were cut back, 6 bases at V and 0 bases at J, with 13 bases in the middle.

The chain is built from TRBV2 and TRBJ2-7; possible D gene TRBD2, 6 bases. The V end was cut by 9 bases, the J end by 2 bases, with 14 bases between. The CDR3 spans 13 residues. Germline CDR1 is SNHLY and CDR2 is FYNNEI. CDR3: CASSGTVTYEQYF. CDR3 nucleotide sequence: TGTGCCAGTTCCGGGACTGTAACCTACGAGCAGTACTTC.

Remarks on this clone: Other DNA sequences within the sample encode an identical CDR3. This chain links TRBV6-5 with TRBJ2-5, with 8 bases fitting TRBD1. CDR1 is MNHEY and CDR2 is SVGAGI in the germline V gene. The CDR3 is made up of 13 amino acids. The V segment lost 6 bases and the J segment 3 bases; nucleotides outside the gene matches: 3. The CDR3 loop reads CASSRTGKETQYF. The CDR3 coding sequence is TGTGCCAGCAGCCGGACAGGGAAAGAGACCCAGTACTTC.

As concerns this clone: At one end the junction does not follow the germline gene, possibly because of a read error. The chain employs TRBV27 and TRBJ2-3; 8 nucleotides line up with TRBD2. The CDR3 spans 13 residues. Per germline, CDR1 MNHEY and CDR2 SMNVEV (reference sequence). The CDR3 DNA reads TGTGCCAGCAGTTTCAGGATAACGGGAGGGGAAAATTTT. It translates to CASSFRITGGENF.

V usage is TRBV6-1 and J usage is TRBJ1-4; D remains unclear. Germline V gives CDR1 MNHNS, CDR2 SASEGT. The length of the CDR3 is 14 residues. The V and J ends lost 1 base and 2 bases respectively, with 5 bases between them. The CDR3 reads CASSEVPTNEKLFF. In DNA form, the CDR3 reads TGTGCCAGCAGTGAAGTCCCTACTAATGAAAAACTGTTTTTT.

This clone was seen only a few times. This CDR3 is CASRLDRGTNEQFF. CDR3 in DNA: TGTGCCAGCAGATTGGACAGGGGAACCAATGAGCAGTTCTTC. The V call is TRBV6-1, the J call TRBJ2-1; 9 bases are shared with TRBD1. This CDR3 is built from 14 residues. V lost 6 bases to trimming and J lost 6 bases; unmatched junction nucleotides: 6. Per germline, CDR1 MNHNS and CDR2 SASEGT.

The chain uses TRBV14 and TRBJ2-7; D perhaps matches TRBD2 (5 bases). The CDR3 is made up of 13 amino acids. Germline V lookup: CDR1 SGHDN, CDR2 FVKESK. V was trimmed by 1 base and J by 9 bases, leaving 13 bases between them. The CDR3 protein is CASSQVVGAGQYF. The CDR3 region has the DNA TGTGCCAGCAGCCAAGTTGTGGGCGCGGGGCAGTACTTC.

A single count supports this clone. The chain couples TRBV11-2 to TRBJ1-1; tentatively, D is TRBD1 (5 bases). Trimming removed 1 base from V and 0 bases from J, with 9 bases in between. The germline gives CDR1 SGHAT, CDR2 FQNNGV. This CDR3 has 15 residues. CDR3 amino acids: CASSLGGDMNTEAFF. The CDR3 DNA sequence: TGTGCCAGCAGCTTAGGGGGCGACATGAACACTGAAGCTTTCTTT. Full variable domain (outside the CDR3, taken from reference TRBV11-2 and TRBJ1-1): EAGVAQSPRYKIIEKRQSVAFWCNPISGHATLYWYQQILGQGPKLLIQFQNNGVVDDSQLPKDRFSAERLKGVDSTLKIQPAKLEDSAVYLCASSLGGDMNTEAFFGQGTRLTVV.